This TCR beta chain was identified during a study of shared clonotypes between healthy human individuals. Study summary: Each donor's CD8 memory used one plate, CD8 naive two, each CD4 subset three. Study-wide results and limits: Depth of sequencing was expected to influence donor clonotype sharing.

Recent vaccinations or acute infections were absent in the healthy HIV-negative adult donors. V shed 4 bases and J shed 2 bases, with 5 bases lying between them. Looked up from germline, CDR1 is KGHSH and CDR2 is LQKENI. The CDR3 spans 12 residues. This clone occurred once. Its target is unknown. At the DNA level, this CDR3 is encoded by other sequences in the same sample as well. Data came from immunoSEQ multiplex PCR; TCRdb stores just in-frame clones and leaves some out. This sample has about 1.5 million clones, with nearly 99% found just once. The chain links TRBV18 to TRBJ2-5; D remains unclear. This TCR came from a man in his thirties or forties in good health. The sequenced sample consisted of naive CD4+ T cells sorted from blood. Subset noted: CD45RA+ positively selected. The CDR3 DNA sequence: TGTGCCAGCTCACGCCCTCAAGAGACCCAGTACTTC. Translating gives CASSRPQETQYF.